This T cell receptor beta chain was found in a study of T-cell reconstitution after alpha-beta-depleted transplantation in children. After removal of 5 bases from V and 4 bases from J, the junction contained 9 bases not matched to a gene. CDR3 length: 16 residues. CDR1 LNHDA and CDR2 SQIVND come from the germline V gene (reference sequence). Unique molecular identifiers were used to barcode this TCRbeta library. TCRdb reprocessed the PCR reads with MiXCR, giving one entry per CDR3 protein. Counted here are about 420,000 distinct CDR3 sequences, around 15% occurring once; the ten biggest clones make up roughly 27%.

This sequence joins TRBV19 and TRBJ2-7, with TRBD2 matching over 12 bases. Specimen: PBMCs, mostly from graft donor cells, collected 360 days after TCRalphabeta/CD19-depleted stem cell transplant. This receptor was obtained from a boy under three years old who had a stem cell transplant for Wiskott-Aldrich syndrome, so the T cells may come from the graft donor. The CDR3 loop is CASSFTGTSGSYEQYF. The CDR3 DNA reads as TGTGCCAGTAGTTTTACCGGGACTAGCGGGTCTTACGAGCAGTACTTC. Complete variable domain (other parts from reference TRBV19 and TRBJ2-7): DGGITQSPKYLFRKEGQNVTLSCEQNLNHDAMYWYRQDPGQGLRLIYYSQIVNDFQKGDIAEGYSVSREKKESFPLTVTSAQKNPTAFYLCASSFTGTSGSYEQYFGPGTRLTVT.